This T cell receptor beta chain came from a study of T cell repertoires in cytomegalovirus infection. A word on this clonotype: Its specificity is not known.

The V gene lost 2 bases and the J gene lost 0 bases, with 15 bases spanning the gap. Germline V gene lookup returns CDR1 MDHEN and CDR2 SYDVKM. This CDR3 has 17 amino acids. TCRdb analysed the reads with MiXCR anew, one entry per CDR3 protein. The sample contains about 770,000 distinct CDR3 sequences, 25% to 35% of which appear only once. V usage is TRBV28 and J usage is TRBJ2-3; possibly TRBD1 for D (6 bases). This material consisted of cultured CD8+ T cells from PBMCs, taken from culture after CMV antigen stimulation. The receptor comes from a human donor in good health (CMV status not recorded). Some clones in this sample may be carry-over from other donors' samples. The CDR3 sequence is CASSLVFRQVSTDTQYF. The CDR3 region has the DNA TGTGCCAGCAGTTTAGTCTTTCGACAGGTTAGCACAGATACGCAGTATTTT.